The source of this T cell receptor beta chain is a study of blood T cell repertoires in COVID-19. Only in-frame clones appear in the TCRdb table, and some are missing; sequencing was by immunoSEQ multiplex PCR. The sample lists 450,000 to 500,000 clones, roughly 87% occurring once. Germline trimming cut 4 bases from V and 6 bases from J; bases unmatched to any gene: 9. CDR1 is MDHEN and CDR2 is SYDVKM in the germline V gene. The CDR3 loop spans 14 amino acids. The chain has TRBV28 and TRBJ2-7; 7 bases are a match to TRBD1. Sample: PBMCs or T cells enriched from blood (not recorded which). This receptor was identified in a woman younger than 35 who had recovered from COVID-19. This chain's CDR3 is CASSSITGVREQYF. In DNA, the CDR3 is TGTGCCAGCAGTTCCATTACAGGGGTACGCGAGCAGTACTTC.